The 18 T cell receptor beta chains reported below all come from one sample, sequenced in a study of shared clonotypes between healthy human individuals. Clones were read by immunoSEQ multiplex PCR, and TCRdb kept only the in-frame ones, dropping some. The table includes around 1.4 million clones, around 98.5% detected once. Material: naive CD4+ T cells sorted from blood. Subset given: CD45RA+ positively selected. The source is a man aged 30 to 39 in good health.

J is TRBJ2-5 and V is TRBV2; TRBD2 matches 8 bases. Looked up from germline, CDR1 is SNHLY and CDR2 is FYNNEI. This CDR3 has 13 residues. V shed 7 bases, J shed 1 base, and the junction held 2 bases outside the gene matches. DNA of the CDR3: TGTGCCAGCAAGCGGGAGACCCAAGAGACCCAGTACTTC. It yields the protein CASKRETQETQYF.

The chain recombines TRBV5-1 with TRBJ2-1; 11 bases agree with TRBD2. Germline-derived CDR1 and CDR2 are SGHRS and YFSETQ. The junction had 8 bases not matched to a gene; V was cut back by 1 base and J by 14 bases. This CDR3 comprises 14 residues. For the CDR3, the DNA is TGCGCCAGCAGCTTGAGCTCTAGCGGGAGGTACAAGTTCTTC. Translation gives CASSLSSSGRYKFF.

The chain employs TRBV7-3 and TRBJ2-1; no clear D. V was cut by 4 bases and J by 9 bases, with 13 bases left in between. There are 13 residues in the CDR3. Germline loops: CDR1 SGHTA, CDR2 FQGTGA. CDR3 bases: TGTGCCAGCAGCTCCCCCCGTAGTCCTGAGCAGTTCTTC. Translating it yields CASSSPRSPEQFF.

As DNA, the CDR3 is TGCGCCAGCAGTAAGATGAGTTTAATAGAGACCCAGTACTTC. Translating gives CASSKMSLIETQYF. The chain joins TRBV5-1 to TRBJ2-5; D gene ambiguous. The CDR3 runs to 14 residues. CDR1 and CDR2 (germline): SGHRS, YFSETQ. Trimming took off 5 bases at V and 4 bases at J, with 15 bases between the two ends.

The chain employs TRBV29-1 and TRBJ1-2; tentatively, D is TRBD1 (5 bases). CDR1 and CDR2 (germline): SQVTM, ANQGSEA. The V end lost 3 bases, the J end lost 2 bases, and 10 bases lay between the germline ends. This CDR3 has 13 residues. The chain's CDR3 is CSVDPRVNYGYTF. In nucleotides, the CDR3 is TGCAGCGTTGACCCCAGGGTAAACTATGGCTACACCTTC.

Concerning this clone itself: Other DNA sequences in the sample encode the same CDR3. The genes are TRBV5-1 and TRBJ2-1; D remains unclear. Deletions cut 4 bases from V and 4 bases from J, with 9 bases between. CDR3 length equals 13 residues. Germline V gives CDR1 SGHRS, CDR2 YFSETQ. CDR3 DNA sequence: TGCGCCAGCAGCCCCACTGGGTACAATGAGCAGTTCTTC. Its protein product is CASSPTGYNEQFF.

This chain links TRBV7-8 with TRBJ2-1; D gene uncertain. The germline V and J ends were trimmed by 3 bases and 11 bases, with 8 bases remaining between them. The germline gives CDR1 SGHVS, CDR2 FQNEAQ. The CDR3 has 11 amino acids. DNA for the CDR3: TGTGCCAGCAGCTTGGGCCAGCAGCAGTTCTTC. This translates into CASSLGQQQFF.

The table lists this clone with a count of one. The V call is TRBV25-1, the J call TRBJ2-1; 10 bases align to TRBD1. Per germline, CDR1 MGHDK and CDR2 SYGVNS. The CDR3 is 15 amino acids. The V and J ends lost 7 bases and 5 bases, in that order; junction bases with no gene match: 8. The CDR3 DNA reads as TGTGCCAGCACCGACCCGGGACAGGGGAACAATGAGCAGTTCTTC. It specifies CASTDPGQGNNEQFF.

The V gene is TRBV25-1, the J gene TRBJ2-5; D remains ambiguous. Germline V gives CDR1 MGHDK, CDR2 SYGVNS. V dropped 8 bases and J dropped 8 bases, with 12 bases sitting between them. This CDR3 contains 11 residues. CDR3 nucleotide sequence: TGTGCCAGCTACTATATGGGAACCCAGTACTTC. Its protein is CASYYMGTQYF.

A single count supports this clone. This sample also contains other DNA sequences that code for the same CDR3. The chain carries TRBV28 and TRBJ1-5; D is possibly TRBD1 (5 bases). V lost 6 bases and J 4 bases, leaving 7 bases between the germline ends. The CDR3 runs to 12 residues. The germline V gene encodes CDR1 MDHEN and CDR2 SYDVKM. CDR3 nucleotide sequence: TGTGCCAGCAGGGGGGGGAATCAGCCCCAGCATTTT. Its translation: CASRGGNQPQHF. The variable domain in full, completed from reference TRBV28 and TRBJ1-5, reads DVKVTQSSRYLVKRTGEKVFLECVQDMDHENMFWYRQDPGLGLRLIYFSYDVKMKEKGDIPEGYSVSREKKERFSLILESASTNQTSMYLCASRGGNQPQHFGDGTRLSIL.

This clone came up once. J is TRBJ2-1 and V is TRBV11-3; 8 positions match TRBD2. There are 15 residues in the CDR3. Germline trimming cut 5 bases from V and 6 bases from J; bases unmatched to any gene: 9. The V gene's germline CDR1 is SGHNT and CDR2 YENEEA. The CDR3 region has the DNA TGTGCCAGCAGCCCTAGCCCAGCGGGAGCCAATGAGCAGTTCTTC. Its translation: CASSPSPAGANEQFF. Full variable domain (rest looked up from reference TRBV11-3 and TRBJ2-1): EAGVVQSPRYKIIEKKQPVAFWCNPISGHNTLYWYLQNLGQGPELLIRYENEEAVDDSQLPKDRFSAERLKGVDSTLKIQPAELGDSAVYLCASSPSPAGANEQFFGPGTRLTVL.

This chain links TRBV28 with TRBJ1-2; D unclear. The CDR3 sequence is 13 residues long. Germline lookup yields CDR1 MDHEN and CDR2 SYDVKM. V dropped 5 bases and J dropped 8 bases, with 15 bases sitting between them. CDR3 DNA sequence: TGTGCCAGCAGTCCCCCCTTAGCTGGAGGCTACACCTTC. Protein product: CASSPPLAGGYTF.

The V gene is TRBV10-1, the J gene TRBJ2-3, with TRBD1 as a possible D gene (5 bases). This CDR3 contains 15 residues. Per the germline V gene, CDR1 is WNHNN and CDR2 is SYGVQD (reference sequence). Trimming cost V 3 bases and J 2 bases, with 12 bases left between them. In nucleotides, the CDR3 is TGCGCCAGCAGTGACCTGAAAGGGGACACAGATACGCAGTATTTT. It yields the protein CASSDLKGDTDTQYF.

CDR3 coding DNA: TGCGCCAGCAGCCAAGAGCCCAGCTTTAACACCGGGGAGCTGTTTTTT. Protein product: CASSQEPSFNTGELFF. The chain carries TRBV4-1 and TRBJ2-2; no clear D. Germline lookup yields CDR1 MGHRA and CDR2 YSYEKL. The CDR3 spans 16 residues. V dropped 0 bases and J dropped 2 bases, with 10 bases sitting between them.

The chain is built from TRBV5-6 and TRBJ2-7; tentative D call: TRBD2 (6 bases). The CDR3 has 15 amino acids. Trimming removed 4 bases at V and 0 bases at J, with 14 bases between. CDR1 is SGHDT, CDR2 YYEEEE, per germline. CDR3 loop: CASSRDFSSSYEQYF. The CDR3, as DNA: TGTGCCAGCAGCCGGGACTTCTCCAGCTCCTACGAGCAGTACTTC.

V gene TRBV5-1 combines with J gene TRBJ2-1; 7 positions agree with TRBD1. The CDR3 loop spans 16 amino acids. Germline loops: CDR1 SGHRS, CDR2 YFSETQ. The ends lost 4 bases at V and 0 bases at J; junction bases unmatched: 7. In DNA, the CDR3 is TGCGCCAGCAGCGTAAGGGGGCGAGTCTCCTACAATGAGCAGTTCTTC. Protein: CASSVRGRVSYNEQFF.

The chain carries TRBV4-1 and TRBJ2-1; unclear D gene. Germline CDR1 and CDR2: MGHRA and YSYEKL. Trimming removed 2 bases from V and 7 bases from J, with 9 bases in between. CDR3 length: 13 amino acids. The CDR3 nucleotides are TGCGCCAGCAGCCAACCTGAAAAAAATGAGCAGTTCTTC. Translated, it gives CASSQPEKNEQFF.

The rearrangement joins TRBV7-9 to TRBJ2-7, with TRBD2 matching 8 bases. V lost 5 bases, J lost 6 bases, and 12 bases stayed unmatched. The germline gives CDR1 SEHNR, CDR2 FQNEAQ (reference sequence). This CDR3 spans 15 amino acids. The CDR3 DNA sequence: TGTGCCAGCAGCCCCATAGCGGGATCGGTCTCCGAGCAGTACTTC. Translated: CASSPIAGSVSEQYF.